Below are 20 T cell receptor beta chains sequenced from a single sample in a study of blood T cell repertoires in COVID-19. Data came from immunoSEQ multiplex PCR; TCRdb stores just in-frame clones and leaves some out. The top ten hold under 5% of the sample, which has tens of thousands of clones, 65% to 85% seen once. The specimen was peripheral blood. These receptors all stem from a woman aged 60-75 years with acute or convalescent COVID-19.

The rearrangement links TRBV7-2 to TRBJ1-4; D ambiguous. Germline V lookup: CDR1 SGHTA, CDR2 FQGNSA. V lost 1 base, J lost 0 bases, and 6 bases lay in between. The CDR3 is 15 residues long. In nucleotides, the CDR3 is TGTGCCAGCAGCTTAGTCCCTGCAACTAATGAAAAACTGTTTTTT. Residues: CASSLVPATNEKLFF.

The genes are TRBV19 and TRBJ1-1; D call uncertain. CDR3 size: 13 residues. The V gene's germline CDR1 is LNHDA and CDR2 SQIVND (reference sequence). V was cut by 2 bases and J by 3 bases, with 7 bases left in between. The CDR3 spells CASSITVDTEAFF. The CDR3 coding sequence is TGTGCCAGTAGTATAACGGTGGACACTGAAGCTTTCTTT.

The V call is TRBV6-5, the J call TRBJ1-5; D call uncertain. The V gene's germline CDR1 is MNHEY and CDR2 SVGAGI. The CDR3 is made up of 14 amino acids. V shed 8 bases and J shed 6 bases, with 17 bases lying between them. CDR3 sequence reads: CASLGWGAAQPQHF. As DNA, the CDR3 is TGTGCCAGCCTGGGGTGGGGAGCGGCTCAGCCCCAGCATTTT.

The chain uses TRBV6-2 or TRBV6-3 and TRBJ2-3; tentative D call: TRBD1 (8 bases). Trimming cost V 6 bases and J 4 bases, with 14 bases left between them. Germline assignment: CDR1 MNHEY and CDR2 SVGEGT. This CDR3 has 14 amino acids. CDR3 nucleotides: TGTGCCAGCAGCGGACAGGGAGGGGCAGATACGCAGTATTTT. Its protein is CASSGQGGADTQYF.

This clone turned up a few times. This CDR3 reads CAISELQGAGGANVLTF. The CDR3 region has the DNA TGTGCCATCAGTGAGTTACAGGGGGCGGGTGGGGCCAACGTCCTGACTTTC. This sequence joins TRBV10-3 and TRBJ2-6; 9 bases are a match to TRBD1. CDR1 and CDR2 (germline): ENHRY, SYGVKD. This CDR3 contains 17 residues. J lost 3 bases, V lost 1 base, and 4 bases had no gene match.

This chain connects TRBV27 to TRBJ2-1; 11 bases are a match to TRBD1. This CDR3 comprises 16 residues. Germline lookup yields CDR1 MNHEY and CDR2 SMNVEV (reference sequence). Losses at the gene ends were 6 bases for V and 6 bases for J; bases not matched to a gene: 10. CDR3 nucleotide sequence: TGTGCCAGCAGCCTTTTCGGGACAGGGGGGGGCAATGAGCAGTTCTTC. Protein: CASSLFGTGGGNEQFF.

The chain is built from TRBV27 and TRBJ2-2; 7 positions match TRBD2. CDR3 length equals 15 residues. The germline gives CDR1 MNHEY, CDR2 SMNVEV (reference sequence). V shed 2 bases and J 0 bases; nucleotides not matched to a gene: 0. CDR3 sequence (DNA): TGTGCCAGCAGTTTACGGGGGGCGAACACCGGGGAGCTGTTTTTT. Translated: CASSLRGANTGELFF.

The rearrangement joins TRBV2 to TRBJ1-5; D is possibly TRBD1 (6 bases). The germline V gene encodes CDR1 SNHLY and CDR2 FYNNEI. The CDR3 runs to 17 residues. Trimming removed 6 bases from V and 0 bases from J, with 18 bases in between. CDR3 bases: TGTGCCAGCAGCCGAACCGGGACACCTTTTAGCAATCAGCCCCAGCATTTT. Translated: CASSRTGTPFSNQPQHF.

CDR3 in amino acids: CASRGAGGNTIYF. The CDR3 DNA is TGTGCCAGCCGGGGGGCCGGTGGAAACACCATATATTTT. The V and J genes are TRBV6-5 and TRBJ1-3; D might be TRBD1 (6 bases). Germline CDR1 reads MNHEY; CDR2 reads SVGAGI. V dropped 8 bases and J dropped 3 bases, with 11 bases sitting between them. CDR3 size: 13 residues.

The V and J genes are TRBV10-3 and TRBJ1-2; maybe TRBD1 (6 bases). This CDR3 contains 13 residues. The V gene lost 8 bases and the J gene lost 0 bases, with 10 bases spanning the gap. Germline CDR1 ENHRY, CDR2 SYGVKD. The CDR3 DNA sequence: TGTGCCATCGCCAGGGGACCTAACTATGGCTACACCTTC. This translates into CAIARGPNYGYTF.

V and J are TRBV6-1 and TRBJ2-2; 9 bases align to TRBD2. The CDR3 consists of 17 residues. Germline CDR1 reads MNHNS; CDR2 reads SASEGT. Germline trimming cut 2 bases from V and 4 bases from J; bases unmatched to any gene: 8. This CDR3 is CASSEKGAGGLTGELFF. The CDR3 DNA reads TGTGCCAGCAGTGAAAAGGGTGCGGGGGGGCTCACCGGGGAGCTGTTTTTT.

The gene calls are TRBV9 and TRBJ2-1; 10 nucleotides match TRBD2. This CDR3 spans 17 amino acids. CDR1 SGDLS and CDR2 YYNGEE come from the germline V gene. V was clipped by 4 bases and J by 1 base; unmatched bases: 8. CDR3 amino acids: CASSPGSGGASYNEQFF. The CDR3 DNA sequence: TGTGCCAGCAGCCCAGGGAGCGGGGGGGCTTCCTACAATGAGCAGTTCTTC.

This clone is a singleton in its sample. The J gene is TRBJ1-2, the V gene TRBV12-3 or TRBV12-4; TRBD1 might be the D (6 bases). This CDR3 is 13 amino acids long. V was trimmed by 6 bases and J by 8 bases, leaving 16 bases between them. The CDR3 nucleotides are TGTGCCAGCAGCGCGGGGGCCAATACGGGCTACACCTTC. Encoded protein: CASSAGANTGYTF.

The chain recombines TRBV2 with TRBJ2-3; the match to TRBD2 covers 11 bases. CDR1 is SNHLY, CDR2 FYNNEI, per germline. The CDR3 sequence is 15 residues long. V trimming: 4 bases; J trimming: 5 bases; junction bases outside the gene matches: 5. The CDR3 region is CASSVLAGEEDTQYF. The CDR3 DNA reads as TGTGCCAGCAGTGTACTAGCGGGGGAAGAAGATACGCAGTATTTT.

J is TRBJ2-3 and V is TRBV5-1, with D hard to call. There are 13 residues in the CDR3. Trimming took off 0 bases at V and 3 bases at J, with 5 bases between the two ends. Germline V gene data show CDR1 as SGHRS and CDR2 as YFSETQ. CDR3: CASSLELTDTQYF. The CDR3 DNA follows: TGCGCCAGCAGCTTGGAACTTACAGATACGCAGTATTTT. The entire variable domain, with the rest obtained from reference TRBV5-1 and TRBJ2-3, is as follows: KAGVTQTPRYLIKTRGQQVTLSCSPISGHRSVSWYQQTPGQGLQFLFEYFSETQRNKGNFPGRFSGRQFSNSRSEMNVSTLELGDSALYLCASSLELTDTQYFGPGTRLTVL.

The chain links TRBV6-6 to TRBJ2-7; 12 bases agree with TRBD1. V dropped 6 bases and J dropped 6; count of bases not matched to a gene: 9. CDR1 is MNHNY, CDR2 SVGAGI, per germline (reference sequence). The CDR3 extends over 15 amino acids. CDR3 amino acids: CASRGTGGLAPEQYF. The DNA of the CDR3 is TGTGCCAGCAGAGGGACAGGGGGCTTGGCCCCCGAGCAGTACTTC.

The chain carries TRBV21-1 and TRBJ1-2. TRBV21-1 is a documented pseudogene. This CDR3 has 15 residues. CDR3 in amino acids: CASSKASTGNYGYTF. DNA of the CDR3: TGTGCCAGCAGCAAAGCGTCGACGGGTAACTATGGCTACACCTTC.

V and J are TRBV6-6 and TRBJ1-1; 8 bases are shared with TRBD1. This CDR3 spans 15 amino acids. CDR1 is MNHNY and CDR2 is SVGAGI in the germline V gene (reference sequence). Germline trimming cut 5 bases from V and 2 bases from J; bases unmatched to any gene: 7. CDR3 sequence reads: CASSPTTGVNTEAFF. Written as DNA, the CDR3 is TGTGCCAGCAGTCCCACGACAGGGGTAAACACTGAAGCTTTCTTT.

The chain has TRBV29-1 and TRBJ1-3, with D uncertain. The V end was cut by 4 bases, the J end by 0 bases, with 7 bases between. Germline lookup yields CDR1 SQVTM and CDR2 ANQGSEA. This CDR3 comprises 13 residues. The CDR3 is CSVVSVSGNTIYF. DNA of the CDR3: TGCAGCGTTGTTTCTGTCTCTGGAAACACCATATATTTT.

This chain joins TRBV11-2 and TRBJ1-2; D may be TRBD1 (6 bases). V lost 1 base to trimming and J lost 4 bases, with 7 bases between them. The CDR3 covers 13 residues. Germline V gives CDR1 SGHAT, CDR2 FQNNGV. CDR3 region: CASSLARGYGYTF. In DNA, the CDR3 is TGTGCCAGCAGCTTAGCCAGGGGCTATGGCTACACCTTC.